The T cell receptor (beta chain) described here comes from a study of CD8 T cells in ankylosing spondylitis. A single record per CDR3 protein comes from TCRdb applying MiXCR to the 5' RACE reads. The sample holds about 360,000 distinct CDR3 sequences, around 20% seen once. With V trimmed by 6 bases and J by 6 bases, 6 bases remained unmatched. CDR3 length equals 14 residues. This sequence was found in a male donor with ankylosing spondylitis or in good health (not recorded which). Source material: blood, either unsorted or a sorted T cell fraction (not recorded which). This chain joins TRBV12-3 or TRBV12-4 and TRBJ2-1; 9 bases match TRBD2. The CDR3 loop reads CASSVAGALNEQFF. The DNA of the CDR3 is TGTGCCAGCAGCGTAGCGGGGGCTCTCAATGAGCAGTTCTTC.